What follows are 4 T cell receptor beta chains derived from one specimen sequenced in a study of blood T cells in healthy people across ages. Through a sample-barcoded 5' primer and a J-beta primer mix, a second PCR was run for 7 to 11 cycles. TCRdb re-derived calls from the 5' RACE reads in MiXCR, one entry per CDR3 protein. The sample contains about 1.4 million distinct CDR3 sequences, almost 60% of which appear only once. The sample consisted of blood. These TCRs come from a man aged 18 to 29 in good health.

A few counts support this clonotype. The CDR3 nucleotides read TGCAGTGCTAGTGGACACTATAATTCACCCCTCCACTTT. It yields the protein CSASGHYNSPLHF. V is TRBV20-1 and J is TRBJ1-6; D is possibly TRBD1 (5 bases). Germline lookup yields CDR1 DFQATT and CDR2 SNEGSKA (reference sequence). The CDR3 consists of 13 residues. Trimming took 3 bases from V and 3 from J, leaving 6 bases between them.

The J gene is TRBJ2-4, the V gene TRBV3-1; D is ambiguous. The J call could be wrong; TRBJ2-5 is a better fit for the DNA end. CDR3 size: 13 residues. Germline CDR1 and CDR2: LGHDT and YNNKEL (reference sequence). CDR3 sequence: CASSRNNGETQYF. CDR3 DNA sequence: TGTGCCAGCAGCCGCAATAACGGCGAGACCCAGTACTTC.

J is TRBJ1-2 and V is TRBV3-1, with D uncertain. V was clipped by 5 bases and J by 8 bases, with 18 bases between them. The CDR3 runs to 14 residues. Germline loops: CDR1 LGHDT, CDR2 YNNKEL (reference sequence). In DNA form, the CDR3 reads TGTGCCAGCAGCTCCCGACCCTCCCTAGGCGGCTACACCTTC. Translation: CASSSRPSLGGYTF. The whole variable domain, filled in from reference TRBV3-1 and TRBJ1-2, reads DTAVSQTPKYLVTQMGNDKSIKCEQNLGHDTMYWYKQDSKKFLKIMFSYNNKELIINETVPNRFSPKSPDKAHLNLHINSLELGDSAVYFCASSSRPSLGGYTFGSGTRLTVV.

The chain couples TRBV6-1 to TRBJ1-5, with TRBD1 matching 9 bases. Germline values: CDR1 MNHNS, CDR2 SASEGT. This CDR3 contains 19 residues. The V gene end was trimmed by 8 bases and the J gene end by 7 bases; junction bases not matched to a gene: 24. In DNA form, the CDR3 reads TGTGCCAGCTGCTCCAGTTCCTATCCGGGACAGGGATTTCGACAGCCCCAGCATTTT. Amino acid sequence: CASCSSSYPGQGFRQPQHF.